Shown below are 8 T cell receptor beta chains from a single sample sequenced in a study of cytomegalovirus exposure and HLA in healthy donors. The PCR used 60 Vbeta and 13 Jbeta primers. This table comes from immunoSEQ multiplex PCR, and its TCRdb copy is limited to in-frame clones, with some not included. This sample yields 100,000 or so clones, of which 70% to 80% are seen a single time; 1% to 1.5% belongs to the top ten. Sequenced input: PBMCs. All receptors come from a man between 35 and 55 years old in good health and CMV-seronegative.

V gene TRBV6-1 combines with J gene TRBJ2-7; 8 positions match TRBD1. The CDR3 has 15 amino acids. Germline V gene sequence: CDR1 MNHNS, CDR2 SASEGT. The V and J ends lost 6 bases and 3 bases, in that order; junction bases with no gene match: 10. The DNA of the CDR3 is TGTGCCAGCAGCCGAGGACAGGGCGGGATCTACGAGCAGTACTTC. Translating gives CASSRGQGGIYEQYF.

CDR3 nucleotide sequence: TGTGCCAGCAGCTCACAGGGGAATCCAAATGAAAAACTGTTTTTT. Translating gives CASSSQGNPNEKLFF. The chain carries TRBV11-3 and TRBJ1-4, with 7 positions matching TRBD1. The germline CDR1 and CDR2 sequences are SGHNT and YENEEA. Trimming took 4 bases from V and 5 from J; bases not matched to a gene: 7. CDR3 length: 15 residues.

This chain connects TRBV29-1 to TRBJ2-3; 9 bases map to TRBD2. The CDR3 spans 16 residues. Germline CDR1 reads SQVTM; CDR2 reads ANQGSEA. Losses at the gene ends were 2 bases for V and 4 bases for J; bases not matched to a gene: 10. The CDR3 protein is CSVEPAEAGGPDTQYF. The DNA of the CDR3 is TGCAGCGTTGAACCCGCTGAGGCGGGAGGGCCAGATACGCAGTATTTT.

This clone was seen only once. The V and J genes are TRBV4-3 and TRBJ1-2; 12 positions match TRBD1. CDR3 length equals 18 residues. In germline, CDR1 is LGHNA, CDR2 YSLEER. V gave up 1 base and J gave up 4 bases; unmatched junction bases: 10. The CDR3 loop is CASSQAPGTGGGSYGYTF. CDR3 in DNA: TGCGCCAGCAGCCAAGCCCCCGGGACAGGGGGCGGGAGCTATGGCTACACCTTC.

The chain has TRBV13 and TRBJ1-5, with unresolved D. The CDR3 runs to 13 residues. Per the germline V gene, CDR1 is PRHDT and CDR2 is FYEKMQ (reference sequence). The V and J ends lost 6 bases and 9 bases respectively, with 15 bases between them. The DNA for the CDR3 is TGTGCCAGCAGTTCGGGAGAGCGGGCGCCCCAGCATTTT. It encodes CASSSGERAPQHF.

The chain is built from TRBV7-6 and TRBJ1-1; tentatively, D is TRBD1 (5 bases). Germline V CDR1 and CDR2: SGHVS, FNYEAQ. The CDR3 is made up of 15 amino acids. The V gene lost 1 base and the J gene lost 1 base, with 10 bases spanning the gap. In DNA, the CDR3 is TGTGCCAGCAGCTTAGGGCCAGGGCAGAACACTGAAGCTTTCTTT. It codes for CASSLGPGQNTEAFF. The whole variable domain, filled in from reference TRBV7-6 and TRBJ1-1, reads GAGVSQSPRYKVTKRGQDVALRCDPISGHVSLYWYRQALGQGPEFLTYFNYEAQQDKSGLPNDRFSAERPEGSISTLTIQRTEQRDSAMYRCASSLGPGQNTEAFFGQGTRLTVV.

This sequence joins TRBV7-9 and TRBJ2-2; maybe TRBD2 (6 bases). This CDR3 spans 12 amino acids. CDR1 is SEHNR, CDR2 FQNEAQ, per germline (reference sequence). The V end lost 7 bases, the J end lost 6 bases, and 9 bases lay between the germline ends. CDR3 in DNA: TGTGCCAGCACCTGGGGGGCCGGGGAGCTGTTTTTT. Protein: CASTWGAGELFF.

This chain uses TRBV5-1 with TRBJ1-2; perhaps TRBD1 as D (5 bases). This CDR3 has 15 amino acids. Per the germline V gene, CDR1 is SGHRS and CDR2 is YFSETQ. V lost 2 bases and J lost 0, with 11 bases in between. The CDR3 sequence: CASSLNRNSNYGYTF. In DNA form, the CDR3 reads TGCGCCAGCAGCTTAAACAGGAATTCTAACTATGGCTACACCTTC.